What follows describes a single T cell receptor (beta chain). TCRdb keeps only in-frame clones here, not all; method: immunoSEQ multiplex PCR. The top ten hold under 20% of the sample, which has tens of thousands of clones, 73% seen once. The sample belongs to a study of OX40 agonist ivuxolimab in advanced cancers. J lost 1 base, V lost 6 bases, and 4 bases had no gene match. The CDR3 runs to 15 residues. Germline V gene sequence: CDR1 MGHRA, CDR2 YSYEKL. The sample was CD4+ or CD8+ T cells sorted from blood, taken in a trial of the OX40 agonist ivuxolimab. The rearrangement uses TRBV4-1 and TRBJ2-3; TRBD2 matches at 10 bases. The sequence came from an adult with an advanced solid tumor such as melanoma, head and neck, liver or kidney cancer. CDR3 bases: TGCGCCAGCAGTACGGGGACTAGCGGCACAGATACGCAGTATTTT. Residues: CASSTGTSGTDTQYF.